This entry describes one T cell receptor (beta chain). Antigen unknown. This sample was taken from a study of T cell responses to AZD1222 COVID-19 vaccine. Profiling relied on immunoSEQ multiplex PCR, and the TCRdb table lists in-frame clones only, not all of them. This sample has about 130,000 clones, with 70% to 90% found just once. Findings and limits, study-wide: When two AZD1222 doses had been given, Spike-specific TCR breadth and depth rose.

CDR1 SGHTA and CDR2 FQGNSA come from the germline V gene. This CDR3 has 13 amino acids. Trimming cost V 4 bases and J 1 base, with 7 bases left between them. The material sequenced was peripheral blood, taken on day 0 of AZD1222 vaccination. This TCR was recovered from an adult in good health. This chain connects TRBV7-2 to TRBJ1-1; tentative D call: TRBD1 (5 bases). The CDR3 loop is CASSSQANTEAFF. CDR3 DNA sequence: TGTGCCAGCAGCTCACAGGCGAACACTGAAGCTTTCTTT.